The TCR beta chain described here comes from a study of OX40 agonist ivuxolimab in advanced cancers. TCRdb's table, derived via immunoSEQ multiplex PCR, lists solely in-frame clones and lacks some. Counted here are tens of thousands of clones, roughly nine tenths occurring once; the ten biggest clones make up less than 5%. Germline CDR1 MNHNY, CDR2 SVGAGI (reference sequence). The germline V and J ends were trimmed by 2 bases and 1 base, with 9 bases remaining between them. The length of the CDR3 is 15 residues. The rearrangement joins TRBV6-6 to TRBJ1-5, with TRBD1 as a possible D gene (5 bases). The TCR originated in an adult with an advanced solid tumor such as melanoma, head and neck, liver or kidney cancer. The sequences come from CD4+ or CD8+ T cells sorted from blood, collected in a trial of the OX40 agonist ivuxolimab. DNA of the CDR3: TGTGCCAGCAGTTACGTGAGGGACAGCAATCAGCCCCAGCATTTT. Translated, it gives CASSYVRDSNQPQHF.